The present TCR beta chain was sequenced within a study of T cells in Graves' hyperthyroidism and ophthalmopathy (dated by TCRdb to between 2019 and 2020). Context from the whole study: Peripheral blood was collected at initial diagnosis, before any treatment. TCR Vbeta CDR3 sequencing of approximately 140 peripheral blood samples (under 45 ophthalmopathy, around 80 hyperthyroidism and some 17 progressor patients) is reported in the paper. Whether ophthalmopathy could be predicted prospectively was tested in an independent validation cohort made up of approximately 19 hyperthyroidism patients plus 17 patients who later progressed to ophthalmopathy. In addition, the study compared T-cell repertoires in thyroid tissue and in blood from six Graves' hyperthyroidism patients. For training and testing, the approximately 92 patients in the discovery cohort were randomly divided in a 7:3 ratio. After blood sampling, hyperthyroidism patients were treated with methimazole at a starting dose of 30 mg daily, and ophthalmopathy patients were treated with high-dose intravenous methylprednisolone. To identify distinguishing TCR V-J signatures, a discovery cohort of 95 to 100 patients was used, comprising some 45 with Graves' ophthalmopathy and 57 with stable Graves' hyperthyroidism. Study-wide conclusions, independent of this receptor: Most expanded thyroid clonotypes (frequency above 0.001) were also found in blood, which suggests that blood repertoires may mirror thyroid immune responses. In cross-validation, a model built on a 13 V-J signature told ophthalmopathy apart from stable hyperthyroidism with under 90% sensitivity and about 81% specificity, and in testing the same model reached 80%/75%. In validation, the model predicted progression to ophthalmopathy a median of approximately 6.3 months before onset, with roughly 70% sensitivity and roughly 73% specificity. Sample size was not statistically predetermined, and blinding of investigators to group allocation was not performed.

TCR beta CDR3 regions were amplified from RNA transcripts. A first-round RT-PCR of the TCR CDR3 used the HTBI primer set with the Qiagen OneStep RT-PCR kit. A second multiplex PCR round built the libraries, followed by size selection and purification. Libraries were sequenced paired-end with 100 bp reads on an Illumina HiSeq2000. The authors processed their data as follows. SOAPnuke was used to process the raw data, with reads discarded if the reads contained adapters or uncalled bases, had a mean Phred below 15, or lacked an exact constant-primer or identifier match. COPE v1.2.5 was used to merge the high-quality paired reads, and each unique nucleotide sequence was defined as a clonotype. Clonotypes were aligned to IMGT TRBV, TRBD and TRBJ reference segments using MiTCR v1.1. Only V-J combinations with frequency above 0.0001, covering 98% to 99.2% of repertoires, were analysed. A TCS score was defined as the ratio between F50 (clonal expansion) and ExV (chaos), using BLOSUM62-based TCRdist between CDR3 peptides within each V-J. Welch's t-statistics and random forest reduced just over 500 V-J features to 10 to 15, which were used in a naive Bayes classifier (R e1071). TCRdb reprocessing: public reads trimmed at Q25 with fastp, clones called with MiXCR, in-frame beta chains kept. CDR3 protein sequences are deduplicated, and each keeps its most common genes and DNA. These V and J calls originate from TCRdb's pipeline instead of the authors' own analysis. This sample holds about 150,000 distinct CDR3 sequences; roughly a fifth were observed only once. The ten largest account for around two thirds of the sample.

The junction shows trimming of 4 bases on V and 2 bases on J, plus 24 bases between the germline ends. Its CDR3 holds 18 amino acids, cysteine through phenylalanine. Of the read, only the CDR3 DNA is kept; its 54 bases are in frame from base 1. CDR1 is given as SGHRS and CDR2 as YFSETQ, both from the germline V gene. The hyperthyroidism patients were between 18 and 65 years old and newly diagnosed, with a disease duration of less than 2 months. Any patient with an uncontrolled infection, another autoimmune disease, pregnancy or lactation was excluded. Diagnoses relied on clinical symptoms, serum thyroxine and TRAb, thyroid ultrasound and orbital computed tomography. Blood from progressor patients was drawn when they were first diagnosed with hyperthyroidism, before any ophthalmopathy symptoms appeared. PBMCs were isolated from about 9.1 ml of fresh peripheral blood by Ficoll-Paque density gradient centrifugation. Patients classed as progressors first received a Graves' hyperthyroidism diagnosis and then went on to develop ophthalmopathy during follow-up. Total RNA was extracted using Trizol reagent, and RNA quality was assessed on an Agilent 2100 Bioanalyzer.

This clonotype was seen repeatedly, ten times or more. The antigen it binds to is not known. Within one base of it there is no much larger clone, and no base qualities were kept. The clonotype was recovered from a woman aged 45-59 years with Graves' hyperthyroidism that later progressed to Graves' ophthalmopathy. The sample taken for sequencing was blood. The chain links TRBV5-1 with TRBJ2-5; a weak D assignment points to TRBD1 (6 bases agree). The CDR3 sequence is CASSPFPDRFGAQETQYF. The base sequence is TGCGCCAGCAGCCCCTTCCCTGACAGGTTCGGGGCTCAAGAGACCCAGTACTTC.